Detailed here is one T cell receptor beta chain. Its antigen is undetermined. This record belongs to a study of CXCR3-negative and CXCR3-positive naive CD8 T cells. General study findings and limits: A higher hydrophobicity marked the TRB CDR3s of CXCR3-positive naive cells versus CXCR3-negative naive cells.

It was by 5' RACE with UMI labels that the TRB cDNA libraries were prepared. TCRdb processed the 5' RACE reads again and assigns one entry to each CDR3 protein, with no DNA. Its table lists about 63,000 distinct CDR3 sequences. Naive CD8+ T cells had a CD45RO-CCR7+CD27+CD95- phenotype. This receptor was taken from a human donor in good health. Some clones in this sample may be carry-over from other donors' samples. What was sequenced was naive CXCR3+ CD8+ T cells from blood. Specified subset: CD45RO-CCR7+CD27+CD95- naive CD8+ T cells expressing CXCR3 (TNR3+).

This CDR3 reads CASRQGASGVQNEQFF. The genes are TRBV6-5 and TRBJ2-1; absent DNA, TCRdb's TRBD2 call cannot be checked. This CDR3 comprises 16 residues. CDR1 and CDR2 from the germline V gene are MNHEY and SVGAGI.